Presented here are 29 T cell receptor beta chains from one specimen sequenced in a study of blood T cell repertoires in COVID-19. Clones were sequenced by immunoSEQ multiplex PCR, and TCRdb holds only the in-frame ones, with some missing. The sample records 60,000 to 75,000 clones, almost 85% being singletons. Specimen: peripheral blood. Receptor source: a human donor in a cohort sampled during active COVID-19.

The chain links TRBV4-3 to TRBJ2-1; D gene ambiguous. The germline gives CDR1 LGHNA, CDR2 YSLEER. V lost 0 bases and J lost 4, with 13 bases in between. This CDR3 has 16 residues. The CDR3 DNA sequence: TGCGCCAGCAGCCAAGATCTGGCAGGAACGTACAATGAGCAGTTCTTC. It yields the protein CASSQDLAGTYNEQFF.

This sequence joins TRBV11-2 and TRBJ2-5; maybe TRBD1 (5 bases). CDR1 and CDR2 (germline): SGHAT, FQNNGV. The V end lost 6 bases, the J end lost 2 bases, and 13 bases lay between the germline ends. This CDR3 has 14 amino acids. This chain's CDR3 is CASSVNYRQETQYF. In DNA form, the CDR3 reads TGTGCCAGCAGTGTAAATTACAGGCAAGAGACCCAGTACTTC.

In this sample, this clone turned up a few times. The chain has TRBV19 and TRBJ1-5; 7 positions agree with TRBD1. Germline-derived CDR1 and CDR2 are LNHDA and SQIVND (reference sequence). This CDR3 has 13 amino acids. Trimming removed 5 bases from V and 5 bases from J; junction bases left unmatched: 3. CDR3 sequence reads: CASSYDRDQPQHF. For the CDR3, the DNA is TGTGCCAGTAGTTACGACAGGGATCAGCCCCAGCATTTT.

The V and J genes are TRBV5-6 and TRBJ1-4, with D perhaps matching TRBD1 (6 bases). This CDR3 contains 16 residues. Per the germline V gene, CDR1 is SGHDT and CDR2 is YYEEEE. V lost 4 bases, J lost 7 bases, and 20 bases lay in between. CDR3 nucleotides: TGTGCCAGCAGCACCCGGACAGAAAGGGCTACTGAAAAACTGTTTTTT. It codes for CASSTRTERATEKLFF.

The chain has TRBV7-2 and TRBJ2-7, with a tentative D call TRBD2 (6 bases). Per the germline V gene, CDR1 is SGHTA and CDR2 is FQGNSA. There are 16 residues in the CDR3. Trimming left V 3 bases short and J 6 bases short, with 21 bases between. DNA for the CDR3: TGTGCCAGCAGCTTGGGACTTGGGGCAGACTTTCGCGAGCAGTACTTC. Amino acid sequence: CASSLGLGADFREQYF.

This chain uses TRBV7-2 with TRBJ2-7; TRBD1 is a possible D gene (5 bases). V was shortened by 6 bases and J by 2 bases, with 14 bases between the two germline ends. The germline CDR1 and CDR2 sequences are SGHTA and FQGNSA. This CDR3 has 14 residues. The CDR3 region has the DNA TGTGCCAGCAGTGAGGTCGTCAGGGCCTACGAGCAGTACTTC. Translated: CASSEVVRAYEQYF. Based on the CDR3 plus reference TRBV7-2 and TRBJ2-7, the full variable domain is GAGVSQSPSNKVTEKGKDVELRCDPISGHTALYWYRQSLGQGLEFLIYFQGNSAPDKSGLPSDRFSAERTGGSVSTLTIQRTQQEDSAVYLCASSEVVRAYEQYFGPGTRLTVT.

The V call is TRBV27, the J call TRBJ2-1, with D possibly matching TRBD1 (6 bases). V was trimmed by 6 bases and J by 9 bases, leaving 15 bases between them. This CDR3 spans 13 amino acids. Germline V lookup: CDR1 MNHEY, CDR2 SMNVEV (reference sequence). Here the CDR3 reads CASSLPPGVEQFF. CDR3 bases: TGTGCCAGCAGCCTCCCCCCAGGGGTTGAGCAGTTCTTC.

This rearrangement joins TRBV24-1 to TRBJ2-3; TRBD1 matches at 10 bases. Germline assignment: CDR1 KGHDR and CDR2 SFDVKD. J lost 2 bases, V lost 5 bases, and 6 bases had no gene match. This CDR3 contains 16 residues. CDR3 in DNA: TGTGCCACCAGTGGTTCGGGGACAGGGGACACAGATACGCAGTATTTT. It codes for CATSGSGTGDTDTQYF.

The V and J genes are TRBV2 and TRBJ2-7, with a tentative D call TRBD2 (5 bases). Germline V gene data show CDR1 as SNHLY and CDR2 as FYNNEI. V lost 7 bases to trimming and J lost 2 bases, with 21 bases between them. The CDR3 has 16 residues. The CDR3, as DNA: TGTGCCAGCACCCAGTGGCGCGGAGGCGGACCCTACGAGCAGTACTTC. Amino acid sequence: CASTQWRGGGPYEQYF.

The rearrangement links TRBV29-1 to TRBJ1-1; D is uncertain. The length of the CDR3 is 14 residues. Per the germline V gene, CDR1 is SQVTM and CDR2 is ANQGSEA. The V end lost 2 bases, the J end lost 1 base, and 11 bases lay between the germline ends. The CDR3 coding sequence is TGCAGCGTTGAACGGAGGCTAAAGAACACTGAAGCTTTCTTT. Translating it yields CSVERRLKNTEAFF.

The CDR3 reads CASSAGTGYNSPLHF. The CDR3 DNA follows: TGTGCCAGCTCGGCAGGGACAGGCTATAATTCACCCCTCCACTTT. The chain carries TRBV18 and TRBJ1-6; 8 bases align to TRBD1. Germline V gives CDR1 KGHSH, CDR2 LQKENI. The J segment lost 3 bases and the V segment lost 6 bases, leaving 4 bases of the junction unmatched. The CDR3 is 15 amino acids.

This clone was seen only once. This chain connects TRBV2 to TRBJ2-2, with a tentative D call TRBD1 (5 bases). Germline CDR1 reads SNHLY; CDR2 reads FYNNEI. The CDR3 loop spans 16 amino acids. Trimming shortened V by 4 bases and J by 0 bases, and 12 bases separated the two germline ends. The CDR3 DNA is TGTGCCAGCAGTGTCCAAGGGGCAGCGAACACCGGGGAGCTGTTTTTT. Protein product: CASSVQGAANTGELFF.

The chain uses TRBV5-1 and TRBJ2-1; 10 nucleotides agree with TRBD2. The CDR3 loop spans 15 amino acids. The V gene end was trimmed by 3 bases and the J gene end by 7 bases; junction bases not matched to a gene: 7. CDR1 SGHRS and CDR2 YFSETQ come from the germline V gene. The CDR3 bases are TGCGCCAGCAGCTCCAGCGGGGGGGCCTGGAATGAGCAGTTCTTC. Translated, it gives CASSSSGGAWNEQFF.

V usage is TRBV6-2 or TRBV6-3 and J usage is TRBJ1-1; tentatively, D is TRBD1 (6 bases). V was trimmed by 0 bases and J by 4 bases, leaving 15 bases between them. CDR1 and CDR2 from the germline V gene are MNHEY and SVGEGT. The CDR3 is 16 amino acids. CDR3 coding DNA: TGTGCCAGCAGTTACTCAGCAGGGGAGATGAGCACTGAAGCTTTCTTT. Translated: CASSYSAGEMSTEAFF.

V gene TRBV3-1 (or the pseudogene TRBV3-2) combines with J gene TRBJ2-7, with no clear D. Trimming took 3 bases from V and 5 from J, leaving 17 bases between them. Germline values: CDR1 LGHDT, CDR2 YNNKEL (reference sequence). CDR3 length: 15 residues. This CDR3 reads CASSQQFFRGHEQYF. As DNA, the CDR3 is TGTGCCAGCAGCCAGCAGTTCTTCCGAGGCCACGAGCAGTACTTC.

CDR3: CASSSRRDNYGYTF. DNA of the CDR3: TGTGCCAGCAGCTCTAGGCGGGACAACTATGGCTACACCTTC. This chain connects TRBV7-8 to TRBJ1-2, with D possibly TRBD1 on 5 matching bases. CDR1 and CDR2 from the germline V gene are SGHVS and FQNEAQ. V was cut by 4 bases and J by 2 bases, with 11 bases left in between. This CDR3 is built from 14 residues.

The CDR3 is CASSRNTGGASGYTF. The CDR3 coding sequence is TGTGCCAGCAGCCGAAACACAGGGGGCGCGAGTGGCTACACCTTC. The chain uses TRBV11-2 and TRBJ1-2; 9 bases match TRBD1. This CDR3 is 15 amino acids long. J was trimmed by 7 bases and V by 5 bases; bases with no gene match: 11. The germline V gene has CDR1 SGHAT and CDR2 FQNNGV.

This chain connects TRBV6-5 to TRBJ2-2, with D maybe TRBD1 (5 bases). The CDR3 totals 15 residues. Germline CDR1 MNHEY, CDR2 SVGAGI. V was shortened by 10 bases and J by 6 bases, with 21 bases between the two germline ends. CDR3 in DNA: TGTGCCACCCTCTCGCCAGGGTTTCTGTCCGGGGAGCTGTTTTTT. Its translation is CATLSPGFLSGELFF.

This rearrangement joins TRBV7-9 to TRBJ1-2; D is unresolved. The CDR3 is 12 amino acids. CDR1 SEHNR and CDR2 FQNEAQ come from the germline V gene (reference sequence). Trimming pared 1 base from V and 4 bases from J, leaving 4 bases between. The CDR3 nucleotides are TGTGCCAGCAGCTTAGGCGGCTATGGCTACACCTTC. Its translation: CASSLGGYGYTF. Looking up the rest from reference TRBV7-9 and TRBJ1-2 gives the full variable domain: DTGVSQNPRHKITKRGQNVTFRCDPISEHNRLYWYRQTLGQGPEFLTYFQNEAQLEKSRLLSDRFSAERPKGSFSTLEIQRTEQGDSAMYLCASSLGGYGYTFGSGTRLTVV.

This chain uses TRBV7-9 with TRBJ2-5, with 7 bases aligning to TRBD1. J gave up 4 bases and V 8 bases, and 4 bases lay outside the gene matches. The CDR3 contains 12 residues. Germline CDR1 is SEHNR and CDR2 is FQNEAQ (reference sequence). The CDR3 nucleotides are TGTGCCAGCCGGAACAGGGGAGAGACCCAGTACTTC. Amino acids: CASRNRGETQYF.

This clone was detected a few times. The rearrangement uses TRBV7-2 and TRBJ1-5, with 9 bases fitting TRBD1. This CDR3 has 16 residues. Losses at the gene ends were 2 bases for V and 3 bases for J; bases not matched to a gene: 5. The germline gives CDR1 SGHTA, CDR2 FQGNSA. The CDR3 nucleotides are TGTGCCAGCAGCTTACAAGGGACAGGGAACAATCAGCCCCAGCATTTT. Its protein is CASSLQGTGNNQPQHF. Combining the CDR3 with reference TRBV7-2 and TRBJ1-5 gives the whole variable domain GAGVSQSPSNKVTEKGKDVELRCDPISGHTALYWYRQSLGQGLEFLIYFQGNSAPDKSGLPSDRFSAERTGGSVSTLTIQRTQQEDSAVYLCASSLQGTGNNQPQHFGDGTRLSIL.

The rearrangement uses TRBV29-1 and TRBJ1-2; D is uncertain. This CDR3 comprises 11 residues. Germline V gene data show CDR1 as SQVTM and CDR2 as ANQGSEA. With 3 bases removed from V and 7 bases from J, the gap between germline ends came to 9 bases. In DNA form, the CDR3 reads TGCAGCGTTGACAGCGTTGGTGGCTACACCTTC. Translating it yields CSVDSVGGYTF.

The chain combines TRBV11-3 with TRBJ2-3, with TRBD2 matching over 12 bases. The CDR3 has 16 residues. The V segment lost 3 bases and the J segment 2 bases; nucleotides outside the gene matches: 3. Per germline, CDR1 SGHNT and CDR2 YENEEA. DNA of the CDR3: TGTGCCAGCAGCTTGAGGACTAGCGGGGCCACAGATACGCAGTATTTT. Protein: CASSLRTSGATDTQYF.

This rearrangement joins TRBV12-3 or TRBV12-4 to TRBJ1-1; TRBD1 matches 8 bases. Trimming at V came to 6 bases and at J to 6 bases, leaving 3 bases not matched to a gene. This CDR3 has 12 residues. CDR3 nucleotides: TGTGCCAGCAGACAGGGGGGACCTGAAGCTTTCTTT. It encodes CASRQGGPEAFF.

CDR3 sequence (DNA): TGTGCCAGCAGCTTGGAGTTGCTAGCGGCGAACACCGGGGAGCTGTTTTTT. As protein: CASSLELLAANTGELFF. This chain connects TRBV5-4 to TRBJ2-2; 7 bases fit TRBD2. Germline V gene sequence: CDR1 SGHNT, CDR2 YYREEE (reference sequence). This CDR3 has 17 amino acids. Germline trimming cut 0 bases from V and 0 bases from J; bases unmatched to any gene: 5.

The chain is built from TRBV20-1 and TRBJ2-5; D remains ambiguous. Trimming pared 3 bases from V and 4 bases from J, leaving 6 bases between. Germline lookup yields CDR1 DFQATT and CDR2 SNEGSKA (reference sequence). The length of the CDR3 is 11 residues. CDR3 in DNA: TGCAGTGCTAGTTCTCGAGAGACCCAGTACTTC. It codes for CSASSRETQYF.

V usage is TRBV12-5 and J usage is TRBJ2-1, with 9 bases aligning to TRBD2. The CDR3 has 15 amino acids. The germline CDR1 and CDR2 sequences are LGHNT and FRNRAP. J lost 8 bases, V lost 1 base, and 6 bases had no gene match. The CDR3 sequence is CASGLGLAEWDEQFF. CDR3 nucleotides: TGTGCTAGTGGTTTGGGACTAGCGGAGTGGGATGAGCAGTTCTTC.

The chain's CDR3 is CASSKSGANVLTF. DNA of the CDR3: TGTGCCAGCAGTAAATCTGGGGCCAACGTCCTGACTTTC. The J gene is TRBJ2-6, the V gene TRBV9, with D unclear. The CDR3 length is 13 residues. The V and J ends lost 5 bases and 1 base respectively, with 4 bases between them. Germline V CDR1 and CDR2: SGDLS, YYNGEE.

The rearrangement uses TRBV7-2 and TRBJ2-3; 10 nucleotides align to TRBD2. CDR3 length: 18 residues. Trimming removed 5 bases from V and 3 bases from J; junction bases left unmatched: 14. Germline V lookup: CDR1 SGHTA, CDR2 FQGNSA. The CDR3 sequence is CASSTLAGVNLGTDTQYF. In nucleotides, the CDR3 is TGTGCCAGCAGCACTCTAGCGGGGGTAAACTTGGGAACAGATACGCAGTATTTT.